This T cell receptor (beta chain) comes out of a study of human T cells and chemical hapten exposure. Study in general: DPC at 0.01% went onto the upper back in patch tests, read at 6 days. Patients, a majority of them female, were diagnosed with alopecia areata, totalis or universalis. General study points: There was alopecia in the donors, so their immune response may differ from that of healthy people.

With respect to this clonotype: Its antigen is not known.

It was the library that attached unique molecular identifiers to individual cDNA molecules. TCRdb fed the RACE reads into MiXCR, producing one record per CDR3 protein. The profile shows 100,000 or so distinct CDR3 sequences, 11% of them singletons. Germline assignment: CDR1 MNHEY and CDR2 SMNVEV (reference sequence). V lost 6 bases and J lost 4, with 15 bases in between. The CDR3 is made up of 14 amino acids. Documented time point: patch test 1, 2 weeks after DPC sensitization. Treatment denoted: therapeutic diphenylcyclopropenone sensitization with weekly scalp DPC. This receptor was identified in a woman aged 40-49 years with alopecia areata. Some clones in this sample may be carry-over from other donors' samples. The sample in question was whole blood, obtained in connection with sensitization to the hapten diphenylcyclopropenone (DPC). The V and J genes are TRBV27 and TRBJ1-1, with a tentative D call TRBD1 (5 bases). The CDR3: CASSPLVGGTEAFF. DNA for the CDR3: TGTGCCAGCAGCCCCCTTGTGGGGGGCACTGAAGCTTTCTTT.